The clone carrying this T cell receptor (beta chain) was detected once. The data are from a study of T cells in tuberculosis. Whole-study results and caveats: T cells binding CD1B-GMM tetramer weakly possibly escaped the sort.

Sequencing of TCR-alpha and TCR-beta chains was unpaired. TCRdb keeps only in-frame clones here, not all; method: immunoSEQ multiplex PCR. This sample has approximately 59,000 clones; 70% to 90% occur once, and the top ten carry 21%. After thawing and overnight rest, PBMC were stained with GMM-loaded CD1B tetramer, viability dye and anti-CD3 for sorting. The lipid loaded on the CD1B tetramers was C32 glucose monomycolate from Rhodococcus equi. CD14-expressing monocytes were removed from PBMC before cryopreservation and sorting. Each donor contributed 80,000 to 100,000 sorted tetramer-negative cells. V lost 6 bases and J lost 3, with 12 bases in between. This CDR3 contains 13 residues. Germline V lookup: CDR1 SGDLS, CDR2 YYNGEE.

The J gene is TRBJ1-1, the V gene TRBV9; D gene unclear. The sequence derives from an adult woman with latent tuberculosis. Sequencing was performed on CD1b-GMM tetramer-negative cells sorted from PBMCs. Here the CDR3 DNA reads TGTGCCAGCAACCACCCCGGGTACACTGAAGCTTTCTTT. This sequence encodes CASNHPGYTEAFF.